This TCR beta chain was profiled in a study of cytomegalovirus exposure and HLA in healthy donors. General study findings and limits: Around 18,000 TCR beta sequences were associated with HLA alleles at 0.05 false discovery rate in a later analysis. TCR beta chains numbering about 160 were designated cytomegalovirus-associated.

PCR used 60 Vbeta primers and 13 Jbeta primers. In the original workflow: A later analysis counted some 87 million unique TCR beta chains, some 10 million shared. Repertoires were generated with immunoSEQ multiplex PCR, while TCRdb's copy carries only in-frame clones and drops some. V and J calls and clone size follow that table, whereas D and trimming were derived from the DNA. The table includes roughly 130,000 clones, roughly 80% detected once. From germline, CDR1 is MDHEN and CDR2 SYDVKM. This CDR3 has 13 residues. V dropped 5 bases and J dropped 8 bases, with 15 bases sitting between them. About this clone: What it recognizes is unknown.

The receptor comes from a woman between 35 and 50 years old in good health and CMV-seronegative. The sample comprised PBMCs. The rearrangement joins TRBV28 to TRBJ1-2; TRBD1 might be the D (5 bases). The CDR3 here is CASSPSQGGGYTF. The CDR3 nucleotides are TGTGCCAGCAGTCCCAGCCAGGGAGGAGGCTACACCTTC.